Listed below are T cell receptor beta chains from one sample, sequenced in a study of CD8+CD57+ T cells in acquired aplastic anemia. Each CDR3 protein is one row after TCRdb ran MiXCR on the reads. This repertoire shows about 190,000 distinct CDR3 sequences, roughly half found once; its top ten account for about 17%. Sequencing input: sorted CD4+, CD8+, or CD8+CD57+ T cells (not recorded which) from PBMCs. All receptors derive from a human donor in good health, serving as a control. The CDR3 runs from the conserved cysteine through the conserved F or W. Fields, in order: clone size, V gene, D gene, J gene, CDR3 DNA, CDR3 protein. D genes are given only for firm matches. Clone size is given for some rows only: seen once, a few or many times, or a class if the clone is expanded.

many	TRBV5-1	.	TRBJ2-5	TGCGCCAGCAGCTTGTCCGGGACTCCGGAACAAGAGACCCAGTACTTC	CASSLSGTPEQETQYF
many	TRBV20-1	.	TRBJ1-4	TGCAGTGCTACCTCGGGGTTTGCTAATGAAAAACTGTTTTTT	CSATSGFANEKLFF
.	TRBV7-3	TRBD1	TRBJ2-7	TGTGCCAGCAGCTTTGGCCAGACAGGGGGGGCTTACGAGCAGTACTTC	CASSFGQTGGAYEQYF
many	TRBV2	TRBD2	TRBJ2-3	TGTGCCAGCATCGTAGCGGGGGAGGGCTATACGCAGTATTTT	CASIVAGEGYTQYF
many	TRBV7-9	.	TRBJ2-4	TGTGCCAGCAGCGCCCCCAAAGTAGCCAAAAACATTCAGTACTTC	CASSAPKVAKNIQYF
.	TRBV15	TRBD2	TRBJ2-7	TGTGCCACCAGCAGTAGCGGGGGGGCCTACGAGCAGTACTTC	CATSSSGGAYEQYF
.	TRBV5-4	TRBD1	TRBJ1-5	TGTGCCAGCAGTTACCGGACAGGGGTCACCCGTCGGGATACGCAGCATTTT	CASSYRTGVTRRDTQHF
.	TRBV20-1	.	TRBJ2-3	TGCAGTGCTAGCGAGGGGCTGACAGATACGCAGTATTTT	CSASEGLTDTQYF
many	TRBV20-1	.	TRBJ1-5	TGCAGTGCTAGAGGGGGGATGAGCAATCAGCCCCAGCATTTT	CSARGGMSNQPQHF
many	TRBV7-9	TRBD1	TRBJ1-1	TGTGCCAGCAGCTTCCGGGACAGGGAGGGATCTGAAGCTTTCTTT	CASSFRDREGSEAFF
many	TRBV5-8	.	TRBJ2-3	TGTGCCAGCAGCTCCCGCAGGGGATCGGGGGATACGCAGTATTTT	CASSSRRGSGDTQYF
few	TRBV5-6	.	TRBJ1-1	TGTGCCAGCAACATATGGCAAGGGGCTGTCATGAACACTGAAGCTTTCTTT	CASNIWQGAVMNTEAFF
.	TRBV20-1	TRBD1	TRBJ2-7	TGCAGTGCTAGCGGACAGGGTCACTACGAGCAGTACTTC	CSASGQGHYEQYF
.	TRBV12-3/TRBV12-4	.	TRBJ2-5	TGTGCCAGCAGTTTGGTGTTGGTAAGCGGATCTAGCTTCTGGGAGACCCAGTACTTC	CASSLVLVSGSSFWETQYF
many	TRBV27	.	TRBJ1-6	TGTGCCAGCAGTTTGATTGGGGGGCAAAAGGTTGGTCCACCCCTCCACTTT	CASSLIGGQKVGPPLHF
many	TRBV25-1	.	TRBJ1-4	TGTGCCAGCAGTGCGATAGCGGGTGTTAATGAAAAACTGTTTTTT	CASSAIAGVNEKLFF
.	TRBV9	.	TRBJ1-6	TGTGCCAGCAGCGTAGTTACAGAGAAGAATTCACCCCTCCACTTT	CASSVVTEKNSPLHF
many	TRBV6-5	.	TRBJ2-2	TGTGCCAGCAGGATCTCGACAGGATCGAACACCGGGGAGCTGTTTTTT	CASRISTGSNTGELFF
.	TRBV7-2	TRBD1	TRBJ2-7	TGTGCCAGCAGCACCCCTGGACAGGGCTACGAGCAGTACTTC	CASSTPGQGYEQYF
.	TRBV10-3	TRBD2	TRBJ2-6	TGTGCCAGCAGTGACGCTAGCGGGGGGGCTTCTGGGGCCAACGTCCTGACTTTC	CASSDASGGASGANVLTF
few	TRBV7-3	TRBD1	TRBJ1-3	TGTGCCAGCAGCTTATACGCTGATGGCCAGGACAGGGTAATGTTGGTCCCTGGAAACACCATATATTTT	CASSLYADGQDRVMLVPGNTIYF
.	TRBV29-1	TRBD1	TRBJ1-4	TGCAGCGTTGCAGGGGGGCAGGGTAATGAAAAACTGTTTTTT	CSVAGGQGNEKLFF
.	TRBV4-3	TRBD1	TRBJ1-1	TGCGCCAGCAGCCAAGGGCTGGACAGGGTCGGAGCTCTCTTT	CASSQGLDRVGALF
.	TRBV6-2/TRBV6-3	.	TRBJ1-1	TGTGCCAGCACTATCATGTGGGACACTGAAGCTTTCTTT	CASTIMWDTEAFF
.	TRBV10-3	.	TRBJ2-1	TGTGCCGCAAGTGGATTTCAGGGGAATGAGCAGTTCTTC	CAASGFQGNEQFF
few	TRBV19	TRBD1	TRBJ2-1	TGTGCCAGTAGTCACCTGGGACAGGGCAATGAGCAGTTCTTC	CASSHLGQGNEQFF
.	TRBV12-3/TRBV12-4	.	TRBJ2-3	TGTGCCAGCAGCCAAGTCTTCAGGGATCCGCAGTATTTT	CASSQVFRDPQYF
many	TRBV6-6	TRBD1	TRBJ1-1	TGTGCCAGCAGAACAGGGGTAAATGCTTTCTTT	CASRTGVNAFF